The entry below gives a single T cell receptor (beta chain) sequence along with its context. This sample was taken from a study of blood T cell repertoires in COVID-19. Study in general: COVID-19 samples from acute and convalescent phases originated in the United States, Italy and Spain. PBMCs, B-cell-depleted T cells, or T cells provided the cDNA or gDNA that made up the material.

Authors' processing steps: Amplifying reference gene primers gave estimates of nucleated cell counts. Sequencing was performed with immunoSEQ multiplex PCR; in TCRdb, only in-frame clones are kept and a portion is missing. V, J and clone size derive from that table, while D and trimming were established from the DNA sequence. Seen here are over 95,000 clones, roughly 84% observed once, and the top ten hold less than 2%. The CDR3 length is 14 residues. Per germline, CDR1 SGDLS and CDR2 YYNGEE. Losses at the gene ends were 1 base for V and 3 bases for J; bases not matched to a gene: 3. The receptor comes from a man aged 70-80 years with active or convalescent COVID-19. What was sequenced was peripheral blood. The chain recombines TRBV9 with TRBJ2-7, with TRBD2 matching 8 bases. CDR3 sequence reads: CASSVTTSGYEQYF. CDR3 nucleotides: TGTGCCAGCAGCGTAACCACTAGCGGCTACGAGCAGTACTTC.